Listed here are 11 T cell receptor beta chains from one sample, sequenced in a study of low-dose radiotherapy and immunotherapy resistance in tumors (dated 2022 in TCRdb). The time point label corresponds to: before trial treatment. Data came from an Illumina HiSeq 2500. First-strand cDNA was synthesized with Superscript III and a set of TRAV- and TRBV-specific primers, covering both TCRalpha and TCRbeta chains. TCRs were amplified for about 19 PCR cycles with Phusion, using a constant-region primer paired with the adapter attached to the V primers. In-frame beta chains were kept once TCRdb had trimmed the public reads at Q25 with fastp and called clones with MiXCR. Every entry covers one CDR3 protein and lists the most common genes and DNA from its rows. The sample table records about 39,000 distinct CDR3 sequences; roughly 28% of these occur just once. The ten largest clonotypes hold about 3.9% of the sample.

Sample: PBMCs, taken before treatment. These receptor sequences come from a male donor with gallbladder cancer.

This clonotype was counted ten times or more. V and J are TRBV6-2 or TRBV6-3 and TRBJ1-5; D unclear. Germline CDR1 reads MNHEY; CDR2 reads SVGEGT. The CDR3 is 15 residues long. V gave up 6 bases and J gave up 0 bases, with 12 bases separating them. CDR3 DNA sequence: TGTGCCAGCAGCTCTCCGCGGCATAGCAATCAGCCCCAGCATTTT. It is translated as CASSSPRHSNQPQHF.

The V call is TRBV9, the J call TRBJ2-2; D remains unclear. Germline lookup yields CDR1 SGDLS and CDR2 YYNGEE. V lost 0 bases and J 1 base, leaving 7 bases between the germline ends. The length of the CDR3 is 15 residues. For the CDR3, the DNA is TGTGCCAGCAGCGTAGGGACCTTGAACACCGGGGAGCTGTTTTTT. It translates to CASSVGTLNTGELFF.

This clonotype was seen more than once but under ten times. The chain joins TRBV20-1 to TRBJ2-1, with 9 bases fitting TRBD2. CDR3 length: 16 amino acids. Trimming took 1 base from V and 4 from J; bases not matched to a gene: 8. Germline values: CDR1 DFQATT, CDR2 SNEGSKA (reference sequence). CDR3 coding DNA: TGCAGTGCTAGAGGGGGTGGAGCGGGAGGATACAATGAGCAGTTCTTC. This encodes CSARGGGAGGYNEQFF.

This clonotype was detected only a few times. A far larger clone is one nucleotide away, so this likely arose from a read error. The gene calls are TRBV6-2 or TRBV6-3 and TRBJ2-4; maybe TRBD2 (5 bases). This CDR3 comprises 14 residues. The germline V gene has CDR1 MNHEY and CDR2 SVGEGT. The CDR3 nucleotides are TGTGTCTCGGAGGCGGCGAGCTCCTACAATGAGCAGTACTTC. Translating gives CVSEAASSYNEQYF.

Comments on this clonotype: This may come from a read error, since a much larger clone is one base off. The chain combines TRBV6-2 or TRBV6-3 with TRBJ2-7; 7 nucleotides agree with TRBD1. The DNA end lines up better with TRBJ2-1; the J call may be wrong. The CDR3 is 12 amino acids. CDR1 and CDR2 (germline): MNHEY, SVGEGT. The CDR3 DNA sequence: TGTGCCAGCAGTGGGGACAGCTACGAGCAGTTCTTC. The encoded protein is CASSGDSYEQFF.

This clonotype showed up many times. DNA of the CDR3: TGTGCCAGCAGCGGCGGGACTAGGGGGACCCAGTACTTC. Translation gives CASSGGTRGTQYF. The V and J genes are TRBV11-1 and TRBJ2-5; 8 nucleotides line up with TRBD2. Germline V gene lookup returns CDR1 SGHAT and CDR2 FQDESV (reference sequence). V lost 5 bases and J lost 7; bases outside the gene matches: 6. The CDR3 sequence is 13 residues long. The variable domain in full, with the rest retrieved from reference TRBV11-1 and TRBJ2-5, is EAEVAQSPRYKITEKSQAVAFWCDPISGHATLYWYRQILGQGPELLVQFQDESVVDDSQLPKDRFSAERLKGVDSTLKIQPAELGDSAMYLCASSGGTRGTQYFGPGTRLLVL.

CDR3 amino acids: CASIPSGAPNQPQHF. The CDR3 DNA sequence: TGTGCCAGCATCCCATCGGGTGCACCTAATCAGCCCCAGCATTTT. The gene calls are TRBV28 and TRBJ1-5; the D is unclear. With 7 bases removed from V and 4 bases from J, the gap between germline ends came to 17 bases. The CDR3 loop spans 15 amino acids. CDR1 is MDHEN and CDR2 is SYDVKM in the germline V gene. Full variable domain (remainder filled in from reference TRBV28 and TRBJ1-5): DVKVTQSSRYLVKRTGEKVFLECVQDMDHENMFWYRQDPGLGLRLIYFSYDVKMKEKGDIPEGYSVSREKKERFSLILESASTNQTSMYLCASIPSGAPNQPQHFGDGTRLSIL.

CDR3 region: CASSRDIHTEAFF. In DNA form, the CDR3 reads TGTGCCAGCAGCCGGGACATCCACACTGAAGCTTTCTTT. The chain combines TRBV21-1 with TRBJ1-1; the D segment call TRBD1 is taken from the table without a DNA check. TRBV21-1 is tagged as a pseudogene. The CDR3 is 13 residues long.

The genes are TRBV14 and TRBJ2-1; 8 bases are shared with TRBD2. The CDR3 totals 15 residues. Germline CDR1 SGHDN, CDR2 FVKESK. J gave up 9 bases and V 4 bases, and 11 bases lay outside the gene matches. The CDR3 nucleotides are TGTGCCAGCAGCCTCCGGGGGGGCCTGGCGCTTGAGCAGTTCTTC. Its translation: CASSLRGGLALEQFF. The variable domain in full, with the rest retrieved from reference TRBV14 and TRBJ2-1, is EAGVTQFPSHSVIEKGQTVTLRCDPISGHDNLYWYRRVMGKEIKFLLHFVKESKQDESGMPNNRFLAERTGGTYSTLKVQPAELEDSGVYFCASSLRGGLALEQFFGPGTRLTVL.

In its sample, this clonotype was seen once. The chain uses TRBV9 and TRBJ2-1; 10 nucleotides match TRBD2. The germline V gene has CDR1 SGDLS and CDR2 YYNGEE. The V gene end was trimmed by 4 bases and the J gene end by 7 bases; junction bases not matched to a gene: 8. This CDR3 spans 15 amino acids. The chain's CDR3 is CASSFSSGSFNEQFF. The CDR3 DNA sequence: TGTGCCAGCAGCTTCTCTAGCGGGAGTTTTAATGAGCAGTTCTTC.

This clonotype was seen repeatedly, ten times or more. This sequence joins TRBV2 and TRBJ1-2; D ambiguous. CDR1 SNHLY and CDR2 FYNNEI come from the germline V gene. This CDR3 has 13 residues. V lost 4 bases and J lost 8, with 14 bases in between. The DNA of the CDR3 is TGTGCCAGCAGTGGCCGCGCGGGGTTCGGCTACACCTTC. Encoded protein: CASSGRAGFGYTF.